This TCR beta chain was profiled in a study of liver allograft versus peripheral blood T cells. Study summary: Comparisons were made between T cell receptor repertoires found in transplanted livers and those circulating in recipients' peripheral blood.

Each CDR3 protein gets one entry after TCRdb re-called the reads with MiXCR. Among about 10,000 distinct CDR3 sequences, about 20% were seen once, and the ten largest hold 1.7%. The sample holds many counts of this clonotype. Antigen unknown. The study, taken as a whole, reports: Peripheral blood repertoires reportedly differed from the T cell receptor repertoires found inside liver allografts.

Germline CDR1 and CDR2: MNHNS and SASEGT. This CDR3 has 14 residues. V lost 6 bases and J 5 bases, leaving 14 bases between the germline ends. The sequence was obtained from a human patient who had a liver transplant. Some T cells may arise from the graft donor. The V gene is TRBV6-1, the J gene TRBJ1-5; D perhaps matches TRBD1 (6 bases). CDR3: CASRDSRGYQPQHF. CDR3 nucleotides: TGTGCCAGCAGGGACAGCCGCGGGTATCAGCCCCAGCATTTT.